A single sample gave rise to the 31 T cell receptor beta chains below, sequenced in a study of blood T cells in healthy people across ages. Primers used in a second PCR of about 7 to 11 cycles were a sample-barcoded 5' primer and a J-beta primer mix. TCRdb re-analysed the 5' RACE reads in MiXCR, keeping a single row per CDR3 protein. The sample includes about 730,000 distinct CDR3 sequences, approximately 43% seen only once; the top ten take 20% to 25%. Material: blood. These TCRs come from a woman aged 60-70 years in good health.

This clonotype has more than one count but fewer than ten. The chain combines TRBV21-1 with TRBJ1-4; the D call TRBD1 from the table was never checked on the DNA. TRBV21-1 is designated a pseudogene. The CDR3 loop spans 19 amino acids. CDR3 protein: CASTQVPGQGARTNEKLFF. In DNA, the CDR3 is TGTGCCAGCACCCAGGTCCCGGGACAGGGGGCGAGAACTAATGAAAAACTGTTTTTT.

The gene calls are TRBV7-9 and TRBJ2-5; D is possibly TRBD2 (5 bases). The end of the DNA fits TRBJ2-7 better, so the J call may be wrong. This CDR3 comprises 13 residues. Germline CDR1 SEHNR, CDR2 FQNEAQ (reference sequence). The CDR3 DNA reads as TGTGCCAGCAGCTTTGTGGGAGTCGGCGAGCAGTACTTC. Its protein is CASSFVGVGEQYF.

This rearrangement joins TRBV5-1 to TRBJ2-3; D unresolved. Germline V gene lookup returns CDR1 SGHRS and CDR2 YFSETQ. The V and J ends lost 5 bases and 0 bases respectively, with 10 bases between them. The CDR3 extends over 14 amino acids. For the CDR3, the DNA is TGCGCCAGCAGATCAGGTTCTAGCACAGATACGCAGTATTTT. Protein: CASRSGSSTDTQYF.

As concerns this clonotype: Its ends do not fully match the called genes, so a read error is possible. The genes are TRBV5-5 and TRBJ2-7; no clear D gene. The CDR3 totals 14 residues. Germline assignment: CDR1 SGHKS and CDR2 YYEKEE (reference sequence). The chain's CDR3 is CASSLGLDFYEQYF. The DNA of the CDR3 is TGTGCCAGCAGCTTGGGGCTAGATTTCTACGAGCAGTACTTT.

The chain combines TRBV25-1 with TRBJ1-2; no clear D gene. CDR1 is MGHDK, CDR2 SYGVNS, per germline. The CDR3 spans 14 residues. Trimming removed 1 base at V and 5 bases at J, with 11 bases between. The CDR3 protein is CASSESSVRYGYTF. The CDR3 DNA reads TGTGCCAGCAGTGAATCTTCGGTCCGTTATGGCTACACCTTC.

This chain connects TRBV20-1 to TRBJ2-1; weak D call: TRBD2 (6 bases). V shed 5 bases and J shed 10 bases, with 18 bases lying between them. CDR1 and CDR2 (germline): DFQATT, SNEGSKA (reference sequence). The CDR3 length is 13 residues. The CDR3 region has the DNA TGCAGTGCTGGCCCGGGACTCGAGAGCGAGCAGTTCTTC. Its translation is CSAGPGLESEQFF.

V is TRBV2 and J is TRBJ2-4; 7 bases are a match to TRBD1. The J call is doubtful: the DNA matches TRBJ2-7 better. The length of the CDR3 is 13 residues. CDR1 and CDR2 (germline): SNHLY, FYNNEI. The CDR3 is CASRERQGFEQYF. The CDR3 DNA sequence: TGTGCCAGCAGGGAACGACAGGGTTTCGAGCAGTACTTC.

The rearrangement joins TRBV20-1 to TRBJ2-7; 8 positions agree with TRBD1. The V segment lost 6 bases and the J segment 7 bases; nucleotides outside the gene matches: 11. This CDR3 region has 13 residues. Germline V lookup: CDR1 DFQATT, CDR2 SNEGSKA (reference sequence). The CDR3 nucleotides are TGCAGTGCATTGGGACAGGCGGGCGATGAGCAGTACTTC. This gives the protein CSALGQAGDEQYF.

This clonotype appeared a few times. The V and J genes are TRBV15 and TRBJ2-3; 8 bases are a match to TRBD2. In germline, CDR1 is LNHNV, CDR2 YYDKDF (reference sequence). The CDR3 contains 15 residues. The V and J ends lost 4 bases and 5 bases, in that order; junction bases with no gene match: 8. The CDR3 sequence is CATSIKGTSVDTQYF. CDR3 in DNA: TGTGCCACCAGCATCAAAGGGACTAGTGTAGATACGCAGTATTTT.

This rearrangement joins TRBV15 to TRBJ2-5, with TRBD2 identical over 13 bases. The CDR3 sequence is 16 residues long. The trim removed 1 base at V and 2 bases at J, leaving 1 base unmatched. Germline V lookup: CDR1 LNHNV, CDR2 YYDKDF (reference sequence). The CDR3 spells CATSRGGLAGQETQYF. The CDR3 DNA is TGTGCCACCAGCAGAGGGGGACTAGCGGGACAAGAGACCCAGTACTTC.

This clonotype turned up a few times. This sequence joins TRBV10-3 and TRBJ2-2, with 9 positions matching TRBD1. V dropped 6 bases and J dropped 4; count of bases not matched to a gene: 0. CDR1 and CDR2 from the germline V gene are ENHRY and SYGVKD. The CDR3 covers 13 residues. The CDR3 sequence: CAIRTGGTGELFF. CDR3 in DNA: TGTGCCATCAGGACAGGGGGCACCGGGGAGCTGTTTTTT.

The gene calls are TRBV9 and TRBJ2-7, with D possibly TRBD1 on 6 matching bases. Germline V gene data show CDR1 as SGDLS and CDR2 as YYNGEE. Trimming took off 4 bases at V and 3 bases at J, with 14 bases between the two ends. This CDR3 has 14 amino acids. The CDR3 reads CASSPRDTHYEQYF. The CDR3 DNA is TGTGCCAGCAGCCCCCGGGACACCCACTACGAGCAGTACTTC.

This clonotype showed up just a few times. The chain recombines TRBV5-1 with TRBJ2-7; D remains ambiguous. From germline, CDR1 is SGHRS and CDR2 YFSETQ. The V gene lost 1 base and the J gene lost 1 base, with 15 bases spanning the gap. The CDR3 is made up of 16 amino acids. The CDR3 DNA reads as TGCGCCAGCAGCTTGACCCGGGCCCGGGTATCCTACGAGCAGTACTTC. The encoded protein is CASSLTRARVSYEQYF.

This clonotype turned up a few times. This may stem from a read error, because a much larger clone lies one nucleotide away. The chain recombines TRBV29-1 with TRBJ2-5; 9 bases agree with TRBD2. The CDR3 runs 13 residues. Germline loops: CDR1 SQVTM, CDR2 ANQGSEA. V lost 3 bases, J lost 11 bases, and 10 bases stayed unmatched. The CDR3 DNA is TGCAGCGTTGAGCGGGGGGGCTGGAATGAGCAGTACTTC. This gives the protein CSVERGGWNEQYF. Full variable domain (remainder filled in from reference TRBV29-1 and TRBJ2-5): SAVISQKPSRDICQRGTSLTIQCQVDSQVTMMFWYRQQPGQSLTLIATANQGSEATYESGFVIDKFPISRPNLTFSTLTVSNMSPEDSSIYLCSVERGGWNEQYFGPGTRLLVL.

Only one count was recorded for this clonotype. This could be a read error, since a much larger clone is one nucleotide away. The CDR3 DNA reads TGCAGCGTCCGAGCGGCGACCTACAATGAGCAGTACTTC. Amino acid sequence: CSVRAATYNEQYF. This chain joins TRBV29-1 and TRBJ2-1; possible D gene TRBD2, 5 bases. With the DNA end fitting TRBJ2-7 better, the J assignment may be wrong. Germline values: CDR1 SQVTM, CDR2 ANQGSEA. The CDR3 length is 13 residues.

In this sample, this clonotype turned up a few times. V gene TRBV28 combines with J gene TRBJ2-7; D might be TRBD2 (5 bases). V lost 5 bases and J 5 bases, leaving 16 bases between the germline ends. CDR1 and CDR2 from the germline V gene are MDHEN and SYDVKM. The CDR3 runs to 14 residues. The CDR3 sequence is CASSGGVTSDEQYF. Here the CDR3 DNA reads TGTGCCAGCAGTGGAGGAGTTACATCGGACGAGCAGTACTTC.

CDR3 loop: CASSLEGGAWKNIQYF. Here the CDR3 DNA reads TGTGCCAGCAGTTTAGAAGGAGGGGCCTGGAAAAACATTCAGTACTTC. The chain uses TRBV28 and TRBJ2-4; maybe TRBD2 (6 bases). Trimming took 2 bases from V and 4 from J, leaving 15 bases between them. The CDR3 runs 16 residues. Germline assignment: CDR1 MDHEN and CDR2 SYDVKM.

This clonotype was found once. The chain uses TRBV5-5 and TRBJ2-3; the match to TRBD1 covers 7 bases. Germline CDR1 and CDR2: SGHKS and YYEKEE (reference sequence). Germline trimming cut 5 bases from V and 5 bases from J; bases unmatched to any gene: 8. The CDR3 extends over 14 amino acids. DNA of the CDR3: TGTGCCAGCAGACCCGAGGCAGGGGGAGATACGCAGTATTTT. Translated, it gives CASRPEAGGDTQYF.

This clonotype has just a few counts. The CDR3 DNA reads TGTGCCAGCAGTAGGAGGACAGGGGATAGCGGAGACACCTTC. This encodes CASSRRTGDSGDTF. J is TRBJ1-2 and V is TRBV12-3 or TRBV12-4; TRBD1 agrees at 9 bases. With 5 bases clipped from V and 12 bases from J, the junction kept 13 bases outside the gene matches. CDR3 length equals 14 residues.

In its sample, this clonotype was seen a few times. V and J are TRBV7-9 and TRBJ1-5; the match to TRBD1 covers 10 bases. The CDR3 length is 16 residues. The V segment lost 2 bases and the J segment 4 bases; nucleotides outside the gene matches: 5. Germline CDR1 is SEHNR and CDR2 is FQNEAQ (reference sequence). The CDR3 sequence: CASSLWDRGDNQPQHF. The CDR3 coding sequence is TGTGCCAGCAGCTTATGGGACAGGGGTGATAATCAGCCCCAGCATTTT.

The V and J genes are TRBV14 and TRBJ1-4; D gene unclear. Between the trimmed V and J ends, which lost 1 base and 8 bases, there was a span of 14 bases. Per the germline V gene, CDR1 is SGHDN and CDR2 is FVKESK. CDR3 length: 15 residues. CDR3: CASSQVGREPEKLFF. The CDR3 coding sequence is TGTGCCAGCAGCCAAGTAGGGCGAGAGCCCGAAAAACTGTTTTTT. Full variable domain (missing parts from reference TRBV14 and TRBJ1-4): EAGVTQFPSHSVIEKGQTVTLRCDPISGHDNLYWYRRVMGKEIKFLLHFVKESKQDESGMPNNRFLAERTGGTYSTLKVQPAELEDSGVYFCASSQVGREPEKLFFGSGTQLSVL.

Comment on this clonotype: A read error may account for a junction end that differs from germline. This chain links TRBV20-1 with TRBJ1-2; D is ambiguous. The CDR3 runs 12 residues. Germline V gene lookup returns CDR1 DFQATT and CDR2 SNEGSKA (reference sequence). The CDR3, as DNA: TGCAGTGCTAGTGGAGGTCTATATGACTACACCTTC. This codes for CSASGGLYDYTF.

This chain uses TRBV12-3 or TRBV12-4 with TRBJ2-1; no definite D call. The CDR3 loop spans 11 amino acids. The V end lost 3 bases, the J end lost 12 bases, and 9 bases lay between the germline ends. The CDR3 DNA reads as TGTGCCAGCAGTTTCGGCTGGGTGCAGTTCTTC. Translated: CASSFGWVQFF.

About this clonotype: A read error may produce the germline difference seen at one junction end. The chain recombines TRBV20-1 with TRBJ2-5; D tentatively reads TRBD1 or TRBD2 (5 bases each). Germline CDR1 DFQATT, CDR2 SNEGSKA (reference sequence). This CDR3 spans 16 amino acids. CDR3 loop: CGARVFEGRAQETQYF. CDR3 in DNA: TGCGGTGCTAGAGTTTTTGAGGGCAGGGCCCAGGAGACCCAGTACTTC.

The CDR3 here is CSARDRGLSTDTQYF. Written as DNA, the CDR3 is TGCAGTGCTAGAGACAGGGGGCTCTCGACAGATACGCAGTATTTT. This chain links TRBV20-1 with TRBJ2-3, with 8 bases fitting TRBD1. J lost 3 bases, V lost 0 bases, and 5 bases had no gene match. This CDR3 spans 15 amino acids. Germline CDR1 and CDR2: DFQATT and SNEGSKA (reference sequence).

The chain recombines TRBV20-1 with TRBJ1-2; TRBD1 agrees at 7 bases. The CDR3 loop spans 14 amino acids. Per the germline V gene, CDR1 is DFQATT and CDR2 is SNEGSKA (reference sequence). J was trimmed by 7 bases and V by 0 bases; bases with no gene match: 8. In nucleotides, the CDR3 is TGCAGTGCTAGAGATTTTTGGGCAGGGGGTGGCTACACCTTC. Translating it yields CSARDFWAGGGYTF.

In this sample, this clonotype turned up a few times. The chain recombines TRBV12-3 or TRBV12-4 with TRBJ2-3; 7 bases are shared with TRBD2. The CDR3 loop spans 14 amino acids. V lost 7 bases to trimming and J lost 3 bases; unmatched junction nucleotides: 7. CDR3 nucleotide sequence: TGTGCCAGCATTAATAACGGGGGGACAGATACGCAGTATTTT. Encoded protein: CASINNGGTDTQYF.

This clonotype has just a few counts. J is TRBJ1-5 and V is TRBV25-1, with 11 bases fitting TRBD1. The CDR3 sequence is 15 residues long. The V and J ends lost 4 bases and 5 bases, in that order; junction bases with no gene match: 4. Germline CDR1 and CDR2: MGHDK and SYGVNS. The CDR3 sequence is CASSGGQGDHQPQHF. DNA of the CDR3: TGTGCCAGCAGTGGGGGACAGGGGGACCATCAGCCCCAGCATTTT.

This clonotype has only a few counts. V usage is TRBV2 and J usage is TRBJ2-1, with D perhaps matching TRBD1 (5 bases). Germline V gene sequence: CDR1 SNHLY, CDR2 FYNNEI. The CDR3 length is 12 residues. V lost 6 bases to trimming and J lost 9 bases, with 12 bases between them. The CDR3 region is CASRETGSEQFF. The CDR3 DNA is TGTGCCAGCAGGGAAACAGGCAGTGAGCAGTTCTTC.

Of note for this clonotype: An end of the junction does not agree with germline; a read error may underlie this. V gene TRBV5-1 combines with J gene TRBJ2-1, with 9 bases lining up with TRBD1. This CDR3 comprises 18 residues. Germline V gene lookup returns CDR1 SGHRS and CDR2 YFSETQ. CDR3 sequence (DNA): TGCGCCAGCAGCTTGGTTTCGGCGGGACAGGGCTCCTACAATGGGCAGTTCTTC. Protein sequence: CASSLVSAGQGSYNGQFF.

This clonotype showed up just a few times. For the CDR3, the DNA is TGTGCCAGCAGCTTAGGTTCTAGCGGGAGGGTAGATGAGCAGTTCTTC. Translated, it gives CASSLGSSGRVDEQFF. The chain recombines TRBV7-9 with TRBJ2-1; 12 positions match TRBD2. This CDR3 has 16 residues. Germline V gene sequence: CDR1 SEHNR, CDR2 FQNEAQ (reference sequence). The V gene end was trimmed by 1 base and the J gene end by 8 bases; junction bases not matched to a gene: 6.